This T cell receptor (beta chain) originates from a study of T cells after yellow fever vaccination. The germline gives CDR1 MDHEN, CDR2 SYDVKM. With V trimmed by 1 base and J by 9 bases, 5 bases remained unmatched. The CDR3 runs 15 residues. A word on this clonotype: Its antigen is still unknown.

Whole-study findings and limits: One caveat is that FACS-sorted repertoires could contain abundant clonotypes contaminating from the bulk population. Boosting was followed by the reappearance of most primary-vaccination clones (approximately 95% CD4, about 88% CD8).

The 5'RACE template-switching step produced TCR cDNA and added a universal primer site and UMIs. TCRdb reanalysed the 5' RACE reads using MiXCR and keeps one entry per CDR3 protein. This sample has about 350,000 distinct CDR3 sequences, with around 12% found just once. The chain has TRBV28 and TRBJ2-1; 11 bases line up with TRBD2. This specimen consisted of CD4+ T cells sorted from PBMCs, obtained 15 days after the yellow fever booster vaccination. The source is a man aged 18 to 30 who received the YFV17D yellow fever vaccine. The CDR3, as DNA: TGTGCCAGCAGTTTATCTAGCGGGGGGATCCCTGAGCAGTTCTTC. This gives the protein CASSLSSGGIPEQFF.